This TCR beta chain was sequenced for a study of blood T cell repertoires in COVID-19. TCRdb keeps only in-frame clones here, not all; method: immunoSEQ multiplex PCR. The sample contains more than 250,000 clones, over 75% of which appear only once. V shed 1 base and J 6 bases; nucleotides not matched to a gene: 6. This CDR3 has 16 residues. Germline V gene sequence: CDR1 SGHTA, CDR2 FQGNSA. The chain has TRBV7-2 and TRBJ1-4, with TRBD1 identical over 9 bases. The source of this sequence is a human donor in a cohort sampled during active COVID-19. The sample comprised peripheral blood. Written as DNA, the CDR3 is TGTGCCAGCAGCTTAGTCTCCGGGACAGGGTATGAAAAACTGTTTTTT. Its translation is CASSLVSGTGYEKLFF.